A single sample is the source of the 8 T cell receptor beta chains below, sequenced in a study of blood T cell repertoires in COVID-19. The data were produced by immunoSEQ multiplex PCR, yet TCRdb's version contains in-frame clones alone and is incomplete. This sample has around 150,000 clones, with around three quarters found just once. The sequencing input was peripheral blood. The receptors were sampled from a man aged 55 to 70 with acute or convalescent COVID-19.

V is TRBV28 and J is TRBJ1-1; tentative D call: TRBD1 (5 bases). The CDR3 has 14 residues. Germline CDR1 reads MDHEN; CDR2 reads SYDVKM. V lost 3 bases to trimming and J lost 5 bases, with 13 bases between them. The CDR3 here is CASSLVQGGTEAFF. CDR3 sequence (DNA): TGTGCCAGCAGTTTGGTTCAGGGCGGTACTGAAGCTTTCTTT.

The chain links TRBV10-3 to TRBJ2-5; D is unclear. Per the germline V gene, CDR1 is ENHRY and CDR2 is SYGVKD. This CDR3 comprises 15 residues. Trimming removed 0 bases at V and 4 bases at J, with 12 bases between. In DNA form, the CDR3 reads TGTGCCATCAGTGAGTCGAGGCGGATCGGAGAGACCCAGTACTTC. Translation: CAISESRRIGETQYF.

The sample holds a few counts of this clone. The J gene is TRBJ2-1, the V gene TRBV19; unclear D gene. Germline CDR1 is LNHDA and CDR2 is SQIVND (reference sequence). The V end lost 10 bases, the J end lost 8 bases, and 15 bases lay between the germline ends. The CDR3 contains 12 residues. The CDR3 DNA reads TGTGCCACCTTTGGTCCCCGGTATGAGCAGTTCTTC. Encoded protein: CATFGPRYEQFF.

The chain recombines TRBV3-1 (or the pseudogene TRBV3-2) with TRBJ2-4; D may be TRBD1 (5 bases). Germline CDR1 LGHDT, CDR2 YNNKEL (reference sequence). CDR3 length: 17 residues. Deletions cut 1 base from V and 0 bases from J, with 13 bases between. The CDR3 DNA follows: TGTGCCAGCAGCCAAGTCAGACAGAGCCTAGCCAAAAACATTCAGTACTTC. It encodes CASSQVRQSLAKNIQYF.

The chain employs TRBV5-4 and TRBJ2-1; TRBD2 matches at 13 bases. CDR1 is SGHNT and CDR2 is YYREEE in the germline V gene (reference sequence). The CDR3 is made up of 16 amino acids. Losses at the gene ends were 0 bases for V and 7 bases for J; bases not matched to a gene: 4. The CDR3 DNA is TGTGCCAGCAGCTTGGCCGTGACTAGCGGGAGGAATGAGCAGTTCTTC. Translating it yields CASSLAVTSGRNEQFF.

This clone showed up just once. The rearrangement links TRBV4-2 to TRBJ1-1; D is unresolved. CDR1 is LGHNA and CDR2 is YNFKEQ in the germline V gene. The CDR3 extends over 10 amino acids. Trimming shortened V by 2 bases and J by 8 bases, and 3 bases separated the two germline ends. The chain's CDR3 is CASSQREAFF. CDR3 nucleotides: TGTGCCAGCAGCCAACGGGAAGCTTTCTTT.

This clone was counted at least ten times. CDR3 protein: CASSERGASGNTIYF. CDR3 nucleotides: TGTGCCAGCAGTGAGCGGGGGGCCTCTGGAAACACCATATATTTT. The gene calls are TRBV28 and TRBJ1-3, with D perhaps TRBD1 (6 bases). Deletions cut 5 bases from V and 0 bases from J, with 11 bases between. The length of the CDR3 is 15 residues. Germline V CDR1 and CDR2: MDHEN, SYDVKM.

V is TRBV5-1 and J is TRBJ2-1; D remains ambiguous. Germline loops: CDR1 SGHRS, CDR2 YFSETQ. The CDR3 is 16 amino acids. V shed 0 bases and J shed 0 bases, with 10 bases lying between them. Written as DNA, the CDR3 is TGCGCCAGCAGCTTGGGTCAACCGAGCTCCTACAATGAGCAGTTCTTC. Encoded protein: CASSLGQPSSYNEQFF.